Listed below are T cell receptor beta chains from one sample, sequenced in a study of OX40 agonist ivuxolimab in advanced cancers. Repertoires were generated with immunoSEQ multiplex PCR, while TCRdb's copy carries only in-frame clones and drops some. Among 60,000 to 100,000 clones, roughly 90% were seen once, and the ten largest hold roughly 0.56%. Sequencing was performed on CD4+ or CD8+ T cells sorted from blood, taken in a trial of the OX40 agonist ivuxolimab. The source is an adult with an advanced solid tumor such as melanoma, head and neck, liver or kidney cancer. Each CDR3 is given with its conserved first and last residue. The D gene is left open where the match is weak. Clone sizes are given selectively: once, few, many, or a class where the clone is expanded.

TGCAGCGTCCTCATAGTAGCGGTCTACAATGAGCAGTTCTTC	CSVLIVAVYNEQFF	TRBV29-1	TRBJ2-1	NA	NA
TGTGCCAGCAGTCACTATTACAGGGGTAAAAACGAGCAGTACTTC	CASSHYYRGKNEQYF	TRBV7-2	TRBJ2-7	NA	TRBD1
TGTGCCAGCAGGTCTACAGGGTTGAGGACAGATACGCAGTATTTT	CASRSTGLRTDTQYF	TRBV27	TRBJ2-3	few	NA
TGCGCCAGCAGCACCGGACAGGGGGAAGGGATGAGAGAGACCCAGTACTTC	CASSTGQGEGMRETQYF	TRBV4-1	TRBJ2-5	NA	TRBD1
TGTGCCTGGAGGCGGACGAAGAGAAATGAAAAACTGTTTTTT	CAWRRTKRNEKLFF	TRBV30	TRBJ1-4	NA	NA
TGTGCCTGGAGTCGCGGGCTCTCCTACGAGCAGTACTTC	CAWSRGLSYEQYF	TRBV30	TRBJ2-7	NA	NA
TGTGCCAGCAGCCCTGGCCTAGCGTATCACAATGAGCAGTTCTTC	CASSPGLAYHNEQFF	TRBV11-3	TRBJ2-1	once	NA
TGTGCCAGCAGCCGCCAGGGGGGGTCAGATACGCAGTATTTT	CASSRQGGSDTQYF	TRBV7-9	TRBJ2-3	NA	NA
TGTGCCAGCAGCTCCCCGGCGGGGACATCTGGAAACACCATATATTTT	CASSSPAGTSGNTIYF	TRBV11-2	TRBJ1-3	NA	NA
TGTGCCAGCAGCCTATGGGACAGGGGGGAATCTTACGAGCAGTACTTC	CASSLWDRGESYEQYF	TRBV11-3	TRBJ2-7	NA	TRBD1
TGTGCCAGTAGTATAAGGTCACAGGGTGTCGGGGAGCTGTTTTTT	CASSIRSQGVGELFF	TRBV19	TRBJ2-2	NA	NA
TGTGCCAGCAGCTTAGAAGGGGGGGCGGTTCAGCCCCAGCATTTT	CASSLEGGAVQPQHF	TRBV7-9	TRBJ1-5	NA	NA
TGTGCCAGCAGTACAGGACAGGGTAGCACAGATACGCAGTATTTT	CASSTGQGSTDTQYF	TRBV28	TRBJ2-3	few	TRBD1
TGTGCCAGCAGCTTGGTTCCCCCCGGGACAGGGGGCAAGACTGAAGCTTTCTTT	CASSLVPPGTGGKTEAFF	TRBV5-6	TRBJ1-1	NA	TRBD1
TGTGCCAGCAGCTTAACAACGTGGTACAATGAGCAGTTCTTC	CASSLTTWYNEQFF	TRBV7-3	TRBJ2-1	NA	NA
TGCAGCGTGGCAGAGGTCTTTGCTGGCTACACCTTC	CSVAEVFAGYTF	TRBV29-1	TRBJ1-2	NA	NA
TGTGCCAGCAGCGCTCATCGACAGATCGGCCGAGAAAAACTGTTTTTT	CASSAHRQIGREKLFF	TRBV9	TRBJ1-4	NA	NA
TGTGCCAGCAGCTTCTCCCGGGACATTGAAAAACTGTTTTTT	CASSFSRDIEKLFF	TRBV7-8	TRBJ1-4	NA	NA
TGTGCCAGTAGTGATAGGGTCAGGGGATACGAGCAGTACTTC	CASSDRVRGYEQYF	TRBV19	TRBJ2-7	NA	NA
TGTGCCAGCAGCTTAGTAAGGGCCTACAATGAGCAGTTCTTC	CASSLVRAYNEQFF	TRBV7-9	TRBJ2-1	NA	NA
TGTGCCTCCTCGTTCGGGACAGCCGGCAATCAGCCCCAGCATTTT	CASSFGTAGNQPQHF	TRBV30	TRBJ1-5	once	TRBD1
TGTGCCAGCAGCCAAATGACCCGGGGGACCCAGTACTTC	CASSQMTRGTQYF	TRBV14	TRBJ2-5	NA	NA
TGCGCCAGCAGCCTCCGGGCCGACAAGGAAACAGATACGCAGTATTTT	CASSLRADKETDTQYF	TRBV5-1	TRBJ2-3	once	NA
TGTGCCAGCAGCTCCCGGACGGGAGCGTACGAGCAGTACTTC	CASSSRTGAYEQYF	TRBV7-2	TRBJ2-7	NA	NA
TGTGCCAGCAGTTTCATACGGAGCTCCTACAATGAGCAGTTCTTC	CASSFIRSSYNEQFF	TRBV27	TRBJ2-1	NA	NA